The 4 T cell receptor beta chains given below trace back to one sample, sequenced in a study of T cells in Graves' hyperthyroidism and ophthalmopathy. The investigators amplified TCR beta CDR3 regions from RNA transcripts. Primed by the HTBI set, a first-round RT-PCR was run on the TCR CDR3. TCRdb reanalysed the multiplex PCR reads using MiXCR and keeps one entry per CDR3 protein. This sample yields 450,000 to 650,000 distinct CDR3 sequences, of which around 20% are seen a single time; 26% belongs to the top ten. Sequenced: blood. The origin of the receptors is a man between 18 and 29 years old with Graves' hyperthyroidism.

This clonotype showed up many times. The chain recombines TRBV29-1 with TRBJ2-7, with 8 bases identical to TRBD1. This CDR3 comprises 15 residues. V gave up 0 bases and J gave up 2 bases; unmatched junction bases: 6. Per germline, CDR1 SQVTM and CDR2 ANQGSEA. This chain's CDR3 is CSVEDGRQGTYEQYF. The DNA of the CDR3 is TGCAGCGTTGAAGATGGGAGACAGGGGACCTACGAGCAGTACTTC.

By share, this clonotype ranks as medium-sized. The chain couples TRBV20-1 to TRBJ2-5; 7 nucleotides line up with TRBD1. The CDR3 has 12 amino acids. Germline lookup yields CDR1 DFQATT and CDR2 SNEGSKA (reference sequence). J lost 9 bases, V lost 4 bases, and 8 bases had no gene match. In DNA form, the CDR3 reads TGCAGTGCTAACAGGGGATTGGAGGCCCAGTACTTC. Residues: CSANRGLEAQYF.

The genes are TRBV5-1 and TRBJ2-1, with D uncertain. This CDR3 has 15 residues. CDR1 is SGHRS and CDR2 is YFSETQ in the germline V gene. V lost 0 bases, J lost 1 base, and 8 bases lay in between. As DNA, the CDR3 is TGCGCCAGCAGCTTGGGGGATTGGTCCTACAATGAGCAGTTCTTC. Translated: CASSLGDWSYNEQFF.

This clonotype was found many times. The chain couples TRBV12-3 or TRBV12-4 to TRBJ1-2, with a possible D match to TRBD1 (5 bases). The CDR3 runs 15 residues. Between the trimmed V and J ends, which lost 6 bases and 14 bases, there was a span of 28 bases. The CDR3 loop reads CASRSSTGTASFLTF. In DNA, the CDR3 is TGTGCCAGCAGGTCAAGCACCGGGACCGCCTCTTTCCTAACCTTC.